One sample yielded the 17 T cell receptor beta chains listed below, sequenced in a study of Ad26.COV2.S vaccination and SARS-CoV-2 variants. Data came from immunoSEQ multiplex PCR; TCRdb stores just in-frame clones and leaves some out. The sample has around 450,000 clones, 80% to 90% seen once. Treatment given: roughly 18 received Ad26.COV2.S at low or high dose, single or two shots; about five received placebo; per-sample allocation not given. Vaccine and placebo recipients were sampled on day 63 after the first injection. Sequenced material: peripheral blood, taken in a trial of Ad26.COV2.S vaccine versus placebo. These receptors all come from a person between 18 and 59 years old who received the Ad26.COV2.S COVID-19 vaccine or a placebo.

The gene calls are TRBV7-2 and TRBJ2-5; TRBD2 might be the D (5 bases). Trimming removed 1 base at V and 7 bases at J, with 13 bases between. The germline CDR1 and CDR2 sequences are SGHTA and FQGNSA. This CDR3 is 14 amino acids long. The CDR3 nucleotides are TGTGCCAGCAGCTTAGGCGGGCCTACTGGGACCCAGTACTTC. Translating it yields CASSLGGPTGTQYF.

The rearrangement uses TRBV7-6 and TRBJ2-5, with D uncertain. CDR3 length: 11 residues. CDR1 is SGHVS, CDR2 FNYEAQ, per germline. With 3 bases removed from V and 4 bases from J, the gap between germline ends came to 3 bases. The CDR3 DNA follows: TGTGCCAGCAGCTTTCGAGAGACCCAGTACTTC. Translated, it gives CASSFRETQYF.

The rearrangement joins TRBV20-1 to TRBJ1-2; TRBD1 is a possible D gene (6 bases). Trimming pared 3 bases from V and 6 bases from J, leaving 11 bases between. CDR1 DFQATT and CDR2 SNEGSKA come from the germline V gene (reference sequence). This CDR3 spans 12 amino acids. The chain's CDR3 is CSASVRGHGYTF. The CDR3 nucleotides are TGCAGTGCTAGTGTCAGGGGACATGGCTACACCTTC.

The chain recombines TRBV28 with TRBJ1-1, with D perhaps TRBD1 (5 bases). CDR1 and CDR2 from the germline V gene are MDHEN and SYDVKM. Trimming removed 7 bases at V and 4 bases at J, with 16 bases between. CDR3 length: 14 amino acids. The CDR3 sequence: CASTMDGRGTEAFF. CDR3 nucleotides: TGTGCCAGCACCATGGACGGGAGGGGCACTGAAGCTTTCTTT.

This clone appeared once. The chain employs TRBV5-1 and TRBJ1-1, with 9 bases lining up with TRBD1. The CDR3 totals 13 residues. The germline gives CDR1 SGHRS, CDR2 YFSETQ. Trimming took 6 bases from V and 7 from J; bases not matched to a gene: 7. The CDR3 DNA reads TGCGCCAGCACCCCGGACAGGGGCGATGAAGCTTTCTTT. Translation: CASTPDRGDEAFF. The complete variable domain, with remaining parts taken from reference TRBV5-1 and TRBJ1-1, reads KAGVTQTPRYLIKTRGQQVTLSCSPISGHRSVSWYQQTPGQGLQFLFEYFSETQRNKGNFPGRFSGRQFSNSRSEMNVSTLELGDSALYLCASTPDRGDEAFFGQGTRLTVV.

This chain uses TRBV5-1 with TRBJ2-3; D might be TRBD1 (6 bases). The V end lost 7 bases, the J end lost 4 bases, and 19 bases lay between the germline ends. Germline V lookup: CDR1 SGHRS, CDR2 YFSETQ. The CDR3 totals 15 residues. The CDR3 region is CASADRTAGADTQYF. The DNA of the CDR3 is TGCGCCAGCGCTGACAGGACTGCGGGTGCAGATACGCAGTATTTT. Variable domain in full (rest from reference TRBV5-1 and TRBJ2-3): KAGVTQTPRYLIKTRGQQVTLSCSPISGHRSVSWYQQTPGQGLQFLFEYFSETQRNKGNFPGRFSGRQFSNSRSEMNVSTLELGDSALYLCASADRTAGADTQYFGPGTRLTVL.

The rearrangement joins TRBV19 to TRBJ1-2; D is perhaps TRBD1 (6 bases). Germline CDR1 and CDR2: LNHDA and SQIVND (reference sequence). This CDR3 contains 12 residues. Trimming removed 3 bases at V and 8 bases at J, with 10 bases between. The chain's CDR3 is CASSIRGGGYTF. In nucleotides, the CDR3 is TGTGCCAGTAGTATCAGGGGAGGAGGCTACACCTTC.

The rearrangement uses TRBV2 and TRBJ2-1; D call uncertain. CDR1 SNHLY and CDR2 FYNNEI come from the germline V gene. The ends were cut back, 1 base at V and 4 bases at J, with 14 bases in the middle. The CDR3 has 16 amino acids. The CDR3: CASSEGRSPLYNEQFF. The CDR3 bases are TGTGCCAGCAGTGAAGGACGTAGCCCGTTGTACAATGAGCAGTTCTTC.

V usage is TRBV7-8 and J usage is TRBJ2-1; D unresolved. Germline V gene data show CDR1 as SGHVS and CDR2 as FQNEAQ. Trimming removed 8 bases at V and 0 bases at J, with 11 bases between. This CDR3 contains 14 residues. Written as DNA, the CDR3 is TGTGCCAGCGGATACCTTAGCTCCTACAATGAGCAGTTCTTC. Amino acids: CASGYLSSYNEQFF.

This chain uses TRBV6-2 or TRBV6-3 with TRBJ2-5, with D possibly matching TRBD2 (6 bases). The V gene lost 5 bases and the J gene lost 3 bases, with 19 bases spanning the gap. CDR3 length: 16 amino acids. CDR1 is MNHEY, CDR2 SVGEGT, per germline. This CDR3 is CASSPRLAVLEETQYF. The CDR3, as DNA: TGTGCCAGCAGTCCCCGATTAGCGGTCCTGGAAGAGACCCAGTACTTC.

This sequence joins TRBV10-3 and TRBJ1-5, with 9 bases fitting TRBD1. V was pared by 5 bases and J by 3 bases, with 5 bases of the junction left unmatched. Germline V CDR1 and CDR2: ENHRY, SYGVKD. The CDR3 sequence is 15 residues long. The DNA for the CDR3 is TGTGCCATCAGTTCCGGGACAGGGTACAATCAGCCCCAGCATTTT. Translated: CAISSGTGYNQPQHF.

CDR3 in DNA: TGTGCCAGCCTGGCCGGGTTTTACACTGAAGCTTTCTTT. Its protein product is CASLAGFYTEAFF. V usage is TRBV6-5 and J usage is TRBJ1-1, with D unclear. V shed 8 bases and J shed 3 bases, with 13 bases lying between them. Germline V gene lookup returns CDR1 MNHEY and CDR2 SVGAGI. The CDR3 spans 13 residues.

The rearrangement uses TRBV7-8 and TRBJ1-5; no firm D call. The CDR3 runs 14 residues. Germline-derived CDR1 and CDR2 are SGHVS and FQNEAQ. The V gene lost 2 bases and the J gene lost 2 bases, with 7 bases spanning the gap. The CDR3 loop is CASSLPGGNQPQHF. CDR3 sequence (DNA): TGTGCCAGCAGCTTACCAGGAGGCAATCAGCCCCAGCATTTT.

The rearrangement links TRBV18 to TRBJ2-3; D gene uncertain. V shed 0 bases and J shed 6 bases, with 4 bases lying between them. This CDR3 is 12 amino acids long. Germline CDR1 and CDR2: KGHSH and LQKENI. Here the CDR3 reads CASSPPSDTQYF. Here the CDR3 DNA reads TGTGCCAGCTCACCACCATCGGATACGCAGTATTTT.

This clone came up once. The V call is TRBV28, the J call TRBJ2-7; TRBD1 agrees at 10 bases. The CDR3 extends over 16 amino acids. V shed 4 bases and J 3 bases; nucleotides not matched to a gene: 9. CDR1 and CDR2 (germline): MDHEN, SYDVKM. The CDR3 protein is CASSWTYRDRGYEQYF. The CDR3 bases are TGTGCCAGCAGTTGGACTTACCGGGACAGGGGCTACGAGCAGTACTTC.

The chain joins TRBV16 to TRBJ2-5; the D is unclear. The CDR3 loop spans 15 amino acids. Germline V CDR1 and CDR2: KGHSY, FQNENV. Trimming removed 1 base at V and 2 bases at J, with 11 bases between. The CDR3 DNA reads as TGTGCCAGCAGCCAATTTTGGACGGTACAAGAGACCCAGTACTTC. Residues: CASSQFWTVQETQYF.

CDR3 nucleotides: TGTGCCAGCAGTCTCTTAGCGGGGCTCACAGATACGCAGTATTTT. This codes for CASSLLAGLTDTQYF. The V gene is TRBV6-5, the J gene TRBJ2-3; the match to TRBD2 covers 8 bases. The junction had 6 bases not matched to a gene; V was cut back by 5 bases and J by 2 bases. CDR1 is MNHEY, CDR2 SVGAGI, per germline. The CDR3 contains 15 residues.